These T cell receptor beta chains were read from a single sample in a study of cytomegalovirus exposure and HLA in healthy donors. Generated by immunoSEQ multiplex PCR, the TCRdb table keeps only in-frame clones and is missing some. The repertoire consists of about 210,000 clones, with 75% to 90% occurring once and the leading ten covering around 0.99%. The sequenced sample consisted of PBMCs. The receptor source for this set is a boy between 2 and 15 years old in good health and CMV-seronegative. CDR3s include the opening cysteine and the closing phenylalanine or tryptophan. The D gene is left open where the match is weak. Some rows mark clone size as missing; the rest say once, few, many or name a class of expanded clone.

cdr3_nt: TGTGCCACCGGACAGGGGGACACCGGGGAGCTGTTTTTT; cdr3_aa: CATGQGDTGELFF; v_call: TRBV6-4; clone_size: once; cdr3_length: 13; j_call: TRBJ2-2; d_call: TRBD1
cdr3_nt: TGTGCCAGCAGCTTACAGCGGGGTGTAGACACTGAAGCTTTCTTT; cdr3_aa: CASSLQRGVDTEAFF; v_call: TRBV7-9; clone_size: -; cdr3_length: 15; j_call: TRBJ1-1; d_call: -
cdr3_nt: TGTGCCAGCAGCTTCGCCGCTAGCGGCTACGAGCAGTACTTC; cdr3_aa: CASSFAASGYEQYF; v_call: TRBV7-8; clone_size: -; cdr3_length: 14; j_call: TRBJ2-7; d_call: TRBD2
cdr3_nt: TGTGCCAGCACCGCAGGGATCGGGGAGCTGTTTTTT; cdr3_aa: CASTAGIGELFF; v_call: TRBV2; clone_size: -; cdr3_length: 12; j_call: TRBJ2-2; d_call: -
cdr3_nt: TGTGCCAGCAGCTTGTCAGCAGGGGCCCTCTACACCTTC; cdr3_aa: CASSLSAGALYTF; v_call: TRBV5-5; clone_size: -; cdr3_length: 13; j_call: TRBJ1-2; d_call: -
cdr3_nt: TGCGCCAGCAGCCAAGTCGCGGGGGGGCATGGAGATACGCAGTATTTT; cdr3_aa: CASSQVAGGHGDTQYF; v_call: TRBV4-1; clone_size: -; cdr3_length: 16; j_call: TRBJ2-3; d_call: TRBD2
cdr3_nt: TGCGCCAGCAGCCAAGGCAGGTATATCAATCAGCCCCAGCATTTT; cdr3_aa: CASSQGRYINQPQHF; v_call: TRBV4-1; clone_size: -; cdr3_length: 15; j_call: TRBJ1-5; d_call: -
cdr3_nt: TGTGCCAGCAGCTTTGGCAGAACCTACGAGCAGTACTTC; cdr3_aa: CASSFGRTYEQYF; v_call: TRBV5-4; clone_size: -; cdr3_length: 13; j_call: TRBJ2-7; d_call: -
cdr3_nt: TGTGCCAGCAGTCCCACGCTTCCAGCGGGGGTCCACAAAAACATTCAGTACTTC; cdr3_aa: CASSPTLPAGVHKNIQYF; v_call: TRBV28; clone_size: -; cdr3_length: 18; j_call: TRBJ2-4; d_call: TRBD2
cdr3_nt: TGCGCCAGCAGCCGTGGGCGGGATGAGCAGTTCTTC; cdr3_aa: CASSRGRDEQFF; v_call: TRBV5-1; clone_size: once; cdr3_length: 12; j_call: TRBJ2-1; d_call: -
cdr3_nt: TGTGCCAGCAGGAGGGCAACTCAGCCCCAGCATTTT; cdr3_aa: CASRRATQPQHF; v_call: TRBV6-1; clone_size: -; cdr3_length: 12; j_call: TRBJ1-5; d_call: -
cdr3_nt: TGTGCCAGCAGCAGCCCCCGACGGACTCGGGATGGCTACACCTTC; cdr3_aa: CASSSPRRTRDGYTF; v_call: TRBV5-4; clone_size: -; cdr3_length: 15; j_call: TRBJ1-2; d_call: -
cdr3_nt: TGTGCCGCAACAATTGACTCTTCCACAGATACGCAGTATTTT; cdr3_aa: CAATIDSSTDTQYF; v_call: TRBV6-1; clone_size: once; cdr3_length: 14; j_call: TRBJ2-3; d_call: -
cdr3_nt: TGTGCCAGCAGCCATAGTGGCAATCAGCCCCAGCATTTT; cdr3_aa: CASSHSGNQPQHF; v_call: TRBV4-2; clone_size: -; cdr3_length: 13; j_call: TRBJ1-5; d_call: -
cdr3_nt: TGTGCCAGTAATGACCCAGGGTTGAATAATTCACCCCTCCACTTT; cdr3_aa: CASNDPGLNNSPLHF; v_call: TRBV19; clone_size: -; cdr3_length: 15; j_call: TRBJ1-6; d_call: -
cdr3_nt: TGTGCCAGCAGTCTACGAAACCTCCCGAATCAGCCCCAGCATTTT; cdr3_aa: CASSLRNLPNQPQHF; v_call: TRBV6-6; clone_size: -; cdr3_length: 15; j_call: TRBJ1-5; d_call: -
cdr3_nt: TGTGCCAGCAGTGGTACAGGGGATCAGCCCCAGCATTTT; cdr3_aa: CASSGTGDQPQHF; v_call: TRBV28; clone_size: -; cdr3_length: 13; j_call: TRBJ1-5; d_call: TRBD1
cdr3_nt: TGTGCCTGGAGTGTACAGGGGCAGAATCAGCCCCAGCATTTT; cdr3_aa: CAWSVQGQNQPQHF; v_call: TRBV30; clone_size: -; cdr3_length: 14; j_call: TRBJ1-5; d_call: TRBD1
cdr3_nt: TGCGCCAGCAGCTTGGATCCCTCAGGGGCGAACACTGAAGCTTTCTTT; cdr3_aa: CASSLDPSGANTEAFF; v_call: TRBV5-1; clone_size: -; cdr3_length: 16; j_call: TRBJ1-1; d_call: -
cdr3_nt: TGTGCCTGGAGTGTACGCACAGGGGATCAGCCCCAGCATTTT; cdr3_aa: CAWSVRTGDQPQHF; v_call: TRBV30; clone_size: -; cdr3_length: 14; j_call: TRBJ1-5; d_call: TRBD1
cdr3_nt: TGTGCCAGCAGCTCACAGGGGGGAGGCAATTCACCCCTCCACTTT; cdr3_aa: CASSSQGGGNSPLHF; v_call: TRBV9; clone_size: -; cdr3_length: 15; j_call: TRBJ1-6; d_call: TRBD1
cdr3_nt: TGTTCCAGCAGCTTAGGACAGAACACCGGGGAGCTGTTTTTT; cdr3_aa: CSSSLGQNTGELFF; v_call: TRBV7-9; clone_size: once; cdr3_length: 14; j_call: TRBJ2-2; d_call: -
cdr3_nt: TGCGCCAGCAGCCTAGCGGGGCTCACAGATACGCAGTATTTT; cdr3_aa: CASSLAGLTDTQYF; v_call: TRBV10-1; clone_size: once; cdr3_length: 14; j_call: TRBJ2-3; d_call: TRBD2
cdr3_nt: TGTGCCAGCAGCCAGATAGCGGATAACACCGGGGAGCTGTTTTTT; cdr3_aa: CASSQIADNTGELFF; v_call: TRBV9; clone_size: once; cdr3_length: 15; j_call: TRBJ2-2; d_call: -
cdr3_nt: TGCGCCAGCAGCCAAGCAAAGTCTAGCGGGGGCGGTGAGCAGTTCTTC; cdr3_aa: CASSQAKSSGGGEQFF; v_call: TRBV4-1; clone_size: -; cdr3_length: 16; j_call: TRBJ2-1; d_call: TRBD2
cdr3_nt: TGTGCCAGCAGCTTTCCGGGACAGGGTCACGAAAAACTGTTTTTT; cdr3_aa: CASSFPGQGHEKLFF; v_call: TRBV13; clone_size: few; cdr3_length: 15; j_call: TRBJ1-4; d_call: TRBD1
cdr3_nt: TGTGCCAGCAGTGACGGGACAGTATTACAGGGCTACACCTTC; cdr3_aa: CASSDGTVLQGYTF; v_call: TRBV6-5; clone_size: -; cdr3_length: 14; j_call: TRBJ1-2; d_call: TRBD1
cdr3_nt: TGTGCCAGCAGCGTAGGACAGGGCGGCAACTACGAGCAGTACTTC; cdr3_aa: CASSVGQGGNYEQYF; v_call: TRBV9; clone_size: -; cdr3_length: 15; j_call: TRBJ2-7; d_call: TRBD1
cdr3_nt: TGTGCCAGCAGCTCCGACAGGGGTGAAAAGTATAATTCACCCCTCCACTTT; cdr3_aa: CASSSDRGEKYNSPLHF; v_call: TRBV7-9; clone_size: -; cdr3_length: 17; j_call: TRBJ1-6; d_call: TRBD1
cdr3_nt: TGTGCCAGTGGACTGGGATCATCTAACTATGGCTACACCTTC; cdr3_aa: CASGLGSSNYGYTF; v_call: TRBV28; clone_size: -; cdr3_length: 14; j_call: TRBJ1-2; d_call: -
cdr3_nt: TGTGCCAGCAGCCGAGGAGGAGAGACCCAGTACTTC; cdr3_aa: CASSRGGETQYF; v_call: TRBV11-3; clone_size: -; cdr3_length: 12; j_call: TRBJ2-5; d_call: -
cdr3_nt: TGTGCCAGCAGCGCAAGGGAACTAGCGGGGGGCCTTTCGGAGCAGTTCTTC; cdr3_aa: CASSARELAGGLSEQFF; v_call: TRBV9; clone_size: -; cdr3_length: 17; j_call: TRBJ2-1; d_call: TRBD2
cdr3_nt: TGTGCCAGCGGGACTGTGAACACCGGGGAGCTGTTTTTT; cdr3_aa: CASGTVNTGELFF; v_call: TRBV6-6; clone_size: once; cdr3_length: 13; j_call: TRBJ2-2; d_call: -
cdr3_nt: TGTGCCAGCAGCCCGTTGGGGGGCGGGAGAACTGAAGCTTTCTTT; cdr3_aa: CASSPLGGGRTEAFF; v_call: TRBV7-9; clone_size: -; cdr3_length: 15; j_call: TRBJ1-1; d_call: -
cdr3_nt: TGTGCCAGCAGCTCAAGGGAGGGGCTGTTTGAGCAGTTCTTC; cdr3_aa: CASSSREGLFEQFF; v_call: TRBV11-2; clone_size: -; cdr3_length: 14; j_call: TRBJ2-1; d_call: TRBD2
cdr3_nt: TGTGTCAGAAGCTTAGATGTGAGACAGGGTCCGACCTATAATTCACCCCTCCACTTT; cdr3_aa: CVRSLDVRQGPTYNSPLHF; v_call: TRBV7-5; clone_size: -; cdr3_length: 19; j_call: TRBJ1-6; d_call: -
cdr3_nt: TGTGCCAGCAGCTTAGAACTAGCGGGCTCCTACGAGCAGTACTTC; cdr3_aa: CASSLELAGSYEQYF; v_call: TRBV11-2; clone_size: -; cdr3_length: 15; j_call: TRBJ2-7; d_call: TRBD2
cdr3_nt: TGTGCCAGCAGTTTACCGGGGGGCTCCTACAATGAGCAGTTCTTC; cdr3_aa: CASSLPGGSYNEQFF; v_call: TRBV27; clone_size: -; cdr3_length: 15; j_call: TRBJ2-1; d_call: TRBD2
cdr3_nt: TGTGCCAGCAGCGCGACAGGGGGCGAGGTAACTGAAGCTTTCTTT; cdr3_aa: CASSATGGEVTEAFF; v_call: TRBV5-4; clone_size: -; cdr3_length: 15; j_call: TRBJ1-1; d_call: TRBD1